The following is a T cell receptor (beta chain) sequence with its context. Its antigen is undetermined. The data derive from a study of cytomegalovirus exposure and HLA in healthy donors. General study results and limits: That first-cohort TCR clusters tended to co-occur in the 95 to 150 validation repertoires was found in a later analysis. The listing of about 150 TCR beta chains classed them as cytomegalovirus-associated. With high specificity and sensitivity, the classifier reportedly diagnosed cytomegalovirus status. Generally TCR sequences proved uncommon, though certain public TCRs appeared in numerous donors.

Data came from immunoSEQ multiplex PCR; TCRdb stores just in-frame clones and leaves some out. The sample includes fewer than 150,000 clones, about nine tenths of them seen just once. This CDR3 is built from 14 residues. J lost 6 bases, V lost 5 bases, and 7 bases had no gene match. In germline, CDR1 is MNHNY, CDR2 SVGAGI (reference sequence). The rearrangement joins TRBV6-6 to TRBJ1-1; the match to TRBD1 covers 9 bases. Sequenced sample: PBMCs. The clonotype was recovered from a man aged 25 to 40 in good health and CMV-seronegative. CDR3 nucleotide sequence: TGTGCCAGCAGTCTCCCGGACAGGGGCCCTGAAGCTTTCTTT. Translation: CASSLPDRGPEAFF.